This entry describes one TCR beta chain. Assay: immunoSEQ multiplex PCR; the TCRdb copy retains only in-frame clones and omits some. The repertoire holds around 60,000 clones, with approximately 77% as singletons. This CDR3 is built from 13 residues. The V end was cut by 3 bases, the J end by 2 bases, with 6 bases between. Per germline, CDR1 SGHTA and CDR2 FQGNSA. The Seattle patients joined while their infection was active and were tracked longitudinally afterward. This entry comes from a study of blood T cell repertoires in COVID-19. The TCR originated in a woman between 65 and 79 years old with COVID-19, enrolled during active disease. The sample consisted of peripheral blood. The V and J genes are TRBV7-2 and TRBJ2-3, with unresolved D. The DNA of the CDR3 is TGTGCCAGCAGCTTCCCTAACACAGATACGCAGTATTTT. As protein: CASSFPNTDTQYF.